This TCR beta chain was recovered during a study of T cell repertoires in aging, cancer and after chemotherapy. Study-level background: Patients with glioblastoma brain tumors were sampled before and after temozolomide-based therapy.

Rearranged V-D-J TRB sequences were amplified with a mixed TRB-A/B primer pool. MiXCR was run by TCRdb on the multiplex PCR reads, yielding one entry per CDR3 protein. The profile covers some 3,000 distinct CDR3 sequences, with under 40% appearing a single time and roughly 10% taken by the ten largest. This CDR3 has 12 amino acids. V dropped 8 bases and J dropped 2 bases, with 9 bases sitting between them. CDR1 is MNHNY, CDR2 SVGAGI, per germline (reference sequence). Amplification of TCR beta used genomic DNA extracted from peripheral blood. The sequenced sample consisted of blood. The chain combines TRBV6-6 with TRBJ1-2; a possible D gene is TRBD1 (5 bases). The clonotype originates from a human donor with a solid tumor. CDR3 sequence (DNA): TGTGCCAGCTCGACAGCAAACTATGGCTACACCTTC. Translation: CASSTANYGYTF.